This T cell receptor beta chain emerged from a study of T cells in Graves' hyperthyroidism and ophthalmopathy. General observations from the study: The model foresaw ophthalmopathy a median around 6.8 months prior to onset.

Template material for amplifying TCR beta CDR3 regions consisted of RNA transcripts. First-round RT-PCR with HTBI primers amplified the TCR CDR3 region. TCRdb re-derived calls from the multiplex PCR reads in MiXCR, one entry per CDR3 protein. The table includes about 600,000 distinct CDR3 sequences, approximately 15% detected once. CDR3 size: 8 residues. Germline V CDR1 and CDR2: DFQATT, SNEGSKA (reference sequence). As concerns this clonotype: Its cognate antigen is unknown. Germline is not matched at one junction end, which may reflect a read error.

The TCR sequence derives from a woman younger than 30 with Graves' ophthalmopathy. Sequencing input: blood. The chain employs TRBV20-1 and TRBJ1-3, with 7 bases lining up with TRBD1. DNA of the CDR3: TGCAGGAATGGGAGGGGGCATTTT. This sequence encodes CRNGRGHF.